This TCR beta chain was recovered during a study of cytomegalovirus exposure and HLA in healthy donors. The PCR employed 60 Vbeta primers together with 13 Jbeta primers. Method: immunoSEQ multiplex PCR; TCRdb's copy keeps in-frame clones and lacks some. Among tens of thousands of clones listed, 65% to 85% were seen once. Germline values: CDR1 SGHVS, CDR2 FQNEAQ. CDR3 length: 16 amino acids. General study points: It was assumed in the presence/absence analyses that sequencing depth was roughly uniform across donors. In a later analysis, several top co-occurrence clusters appeared linked to parvovirus B19, influenza, CMV and Epstein-Barr virus. The study designated roughly 150 TCR beta chains cytomegalovirus-associated.

Concerning this clone itself: Its antigen is undetermined. The junction shows a germline mismatch at one end, possibly a read error.

The genes are TRBV7-8 and TRBJ2-3; possible D gene TRBD1, 6 bases. The sequenced sample was PBMCs. This TCR was recovered from a woman aged 35 to 49 in good health and CMV-seropositive. DNA for the CDR3: TGTGCCACCAGCGAGGGACCCAGGGGTCCCACAGATACGCAGTATTTT. Protein sequence: CATSEGPRGPTDTQYF.